Listed below are T cell receptor beta chains from one sample, sequenced in a study of CD8 T cells in Susac syndrome. TCRdb re-called the immunoSEQ multiplex PCR reads with MiXCR, one entry per CDR3 protein. The sample records about 150,000 distinct CDR3 sequences, roughly 96% being singletons. What was sequenced was CD8+ T cells from PBMCs. All receptors come from a human donor with multiple sclerosis. CDR3s include the opening cysteine and the closing phenylalanine or tryptophan. The order of the fields is V gene, CDR3 length, D gene, J gene, clone size, CDR3 DNA, CDR3 protein. The D gene is left open where the match is weak. Size tells how often a clone was seen (once, few, many) or the class of an expanded clone, and some rows leave it out.

TRBV3-1	16	NA	TRBJ2-2	NA	TGTGCCAGCAGCCAAGAAAGGGACGGTTACACCGGGGAGCTGTTTTTT	CASSQERDGYTGELFF
TRBV9	14	NA	TRBJ2-7	NA	TGTGCCAGCAGCGTAGGAACCAATTCCTACGAGCAGTACTTC	CASSVGTNSYEQYF
TRBV29-1	17	NA	TRBJ2-1	NA	TGCAGCGTTGATTCTCCGAGGAGTCAGAGCTCCTACAATGAGCAGTTCTTC	CSVDSPRSQSSYNEQFF
TRBV19	12	TRBD1	TRBJ1-2	NA	TGTGCCAGTTCGGGACAGGGGGGTCGAAACACCTTC	CASSGQGGRNTF
TRBV30	14	NA	TRBJ1-4	NA	TGTGCCTGCCACTCGTATACGGACGGTGAAAAACTGTTTTTT	CACHSYTDGEKLFF
TRBV9	15	TRBD2	TRBJ2-5	NA	TGTGCCAGCAGCCTTTTTAGCGGGGGCCAAGAGACCCAGTACTTC	CASSLFSGGQETQYF
TRBV9	15	NA	TRBJ2-5	NA	TGTGCCAGCAGCGTAGGTTGGGGAAATCAAGAGACCCAGTACTTC	CASSVGWGNQETQYF
TRBV5-6	14	NA	TRBJ2-7	NA	TGTGCCAGCAGCTTGGTTGGAGGAGCCTACGAGCAGTACTTC	CASSLVGGAYEQYF
TRBV24-1	11	NA	TRBJ1-1	NA	TGTGCCACCAGCGGGGCCGGGACAGCTTTCTTT	CATSGAGTAFF
TRBV6-5	14	TRBD1	TRBJ1-2	NA	TGTGCCAGCACCCCAGGGGGCAGGGGGCTTGGCTACACCTTC	CASTPGGRGLGYTF
TRBV30	12	NA	TRBJ1-1	NA	TGTGCCTGGGGATGGGGGAACACTGAAGCTTTCTTT	CAWGWGNTEAFF
TRBV27	13	NA	TRBJ1-5	few	TGTGCCAGCAGCTTACAGGGTAATCAGCCCCAGCATTTT	CASSLQGNQPQHF
TRBV5-6	12	NA	TRBJ1-1	NA	TGTGCCAGCAGCTTGCTAAGCGCTGAAGCTTTCTTT	CASSLLSAEAFF
TRBV3-1	14	NA	TRBJ1-2	NA	TGTGCCAGCAGCCAAGTGCGGGACGGCGGTGGCTACACCTTC	CASSQVRDGGGYTF
TRBV12-3/TRBV12-4	14	NA	TRBJ2-1	NA	TGTGCCAGCAGTTTCACCAGCTCCTACAATGAGCAGTTCTTC	CASSFTSSYNEQFF
TRBV30	16	NA	TRBJ1-5	NA	TGTGCCTGGCCGAAGTTGGGGGCACGAGAAAATCAGCCCCAGCATTTT	CAWPKLGARENQPQHF
TRBV2	13	NA	TRBJ2-7	NA	TGTGCCAGCATGGACAGTGAATCCTACGAGCAGTACTTC	CASMDSESYEQYF
TRBV12-3/TRBV12-4	15	TRBD1	TRBJ2-1	NA	TGTGCCAGCAGTTTAGTGCAGGGGGCCTACAATGAGCAGTTCTTC	CASSLVQGAYNEQFF
TRBV20-1	15	NA	TRBJ2-1	NA	TGCAGTGCTTTGGACACCCCGAGCTCCTACAATGAGCAGTTCTTC	CSALDTPSSYNEQFF
TRBV3-1	17	TRBD2	TRBJ2-3	NA	TGTGCCAGCAGCCCCCAACGGGGGGAACCAAACACAGATACGCAGTATTTT	CASSPQRGEPNTDTQYF
TRBV20-1	11	NA	TRBJ2-5	NA	TGCAGTGCCCCAAGTGGGGAGACCCAGTACTTC	CSAPSGETQYF
TRBV5-6	16	NA	TRBJ2-7	NA	TGTGCCAGCATCCTGTGGGGGTCTTTGAACCCCTACGAGCAGTACTTC	CASILWGSLNPYEQYF
TRBV15	16	NA	TRBJ2-7	NA	TGTGCCACCAGCAGAGATCTTGGGTTAGCGGTTCTCGAGCAGTACTTC	CATSRDLGLAVLEQYF
TRBV9	11	NA	TRBJ1-2	NA	TGTGCCAGCAGCGTACCGGGTGGCTACACCTTC	CASSVPGGYTF
TRBV13	14	NA	TRBJ1-2	NA	TGTGCCAGCAGCTTAGGAGGGGGTACGGAAGGCTACACCTTC	CASSLGGGTEGYTF
TRBV7-9	14	NA	TRBJ1-1	NA	TGTGCCAGCAGCCCCACAGGATCTGGGACTGAAGCTTTCTTT	CASSPTGSGTEAFF
TRBV5-6	12	NA	TRBJ1-5	NA	TGTGCCAGCAGCTTGGGCCGTCAGCCCCAGCATTTT	CASSLGRQPQHF
TRBV13	16	TRBD1	TRBJ1-6	NA	TGTGCCAGCAGCCCCCTGGACAGGGAGGGGAATTCACCCCTCCACTTT	CASSPLDREGNSPLHF
TRBV7-9	15	NA	TRBJ2-1	NA	TGTGCCAGCAGCGATCCGACAGGCTCCTACAATGAGCAGTTCTTC	CASSDPTGSYNEQFF
TRBV11-2	12	NA	TRBJ2-1	NA	NA	CASSVGGGAEFF
TRBV19	16	NA	TRBJ1-2	NA	TGTGCCAGTAGTCCCGGCAGGTTGTATCGTAACTATGGCTACACCTTC	CASSPGRLYRNYGYTF
TRBV9	14	TRBD1	TRBJ1-2	NA	TGTGCCAGCACCTTACCAGGGGGCGCGGATGGCTACACCTTC	CASTLPGGADGYTF
TRBV4-1	15	TRBD2	TRBJ2-1	NA	TGCGCCAGCAGCCAAGCCAGCGGGGTACACGATGAGCAGTTCTTC	CASSQASGVHDEQFF
TRBV6-5	14	NA	TRBJ2-3	NA	TGTGCCAGCAGGCCAGGTGGGGGTCGCGATACGCAGTATTTT	CASRPGGGRDTQYF
TRBV7-8	13	NA	TRBJ1-6	NA	TGTGCCAGCAGCTTATGGGGGGATTCACCCCTCCACTTT	CASSLWGDSPLHF
TRBV20-1	15	NA	TRBJ1-2	NA	TGCAGTGCTAGAGATCGGGGGGCCGCAAACTATGGCTACACCTTC	CSARDRGAANYGYTF
TRBV7-8	18	TRBD2	TRBJ2-6	once	TGTGCCAGCAGCCCGACTAGCGGGGGGGTCTCTGGGGCCAACGTCCTGACTTTC	CASSPTSGGVSGANVLTF
TRBV6-4	13	NA	TRBJ1-1	NA	TGTGCCAGCAGTGACTCTCAAGGGACTGAAGCTTTCTTT	CASSDSQGTEAFF
TRBV14	15	NA	TRBJ1-4	NA	TGTGCCAGCAGCCAAGGGGGTCCCTCGGAAGAAAAACTGTTTTTT	CASSQGGPSEEKLFF
TRBV29-1	13	NA	TRBJ2-3	NA	TGCAGCGTTGATCGGAAAAACACAGATACGCAGTATTTT	CSVDRKNTDTQYF
TRBV7-9	13	NA	TRBJ2-1	NA	TGTGCCAGCAGCTTAGGTGACAGCAATGAGCAGTTCTTC	CASSLGDSNEQFF
TRBV14	14	NA	TRBJ2-7	NA	TGTGCCAGCAGCCAAGAGCATTCCCACTACGAGCAGTACTTC	CASSQEHSHYEQYF
TRBV6-6	14	TRBD1	TRBJ1-2	NA	TGTGCCGCCGGGGGGGGACAGGGGGCGGATGGCTACACCTTC	CAAGGGQGADGYTF
TRBV13	13	NA	TRBJ1-1	NA	TGTGCCAGCAGCTTACAGGGGACGACTGAAGCTTTCTTT	CASSLQGTTEAFF
TRBV3-1	11	NA	TRBJ1-1	NA	TGTGCCAGCAGCACAGGGTACGAAGCTTTCTTT	CASSTGYEAFF
TRBV9	15	NA	TRBJ1-2	NA	TGTGCCAGCAGCGGTTTCAGGGGTACTAACTATGGCTACACCTTC	CASSGFRGTNYGYTF
TRBV7-9	15	NA	TRBJ1-6	NA	TGTGCCAGCAGCTTAGGGCAGGGGACATTAGTTTCCCTCCACTTT	CASSLGQGTLVSLHF
TRBV7-2	16	TRBD2	TRBJ2-1	NA	TGTGCCAGCAGCCCGCTCGGGGGGGCTTCCTACAATGAGCAGTTCTTC	CASSPLGGASYNEQFF